The 7 T cell receptor beta chains below were found in one sample sequenced in a study of long-term antiretroviral therapy in people with HIV. This was the immunoSEQ v3.0 assay at survey level. TCRdb's copy holds only in-frame clones and misses some; the assay was immunoSEQ multiplex PCR. The sample yields fewer than 40,000 clones, 94% seen once. Sample: unsorted PBMCs, taken around 5.3 years after starting antiretroviral therapy. The origin of the receptors is a woman aged 45 to 65 with HIV.

The rearrangement links TRBV4-1 to TRBJ1-6; D perhaps matches TRBD1 (6 bases). Germline-derived CDR1 and CDR2 are MGHRA and YSYEKL. Trimming took off 0 bases at V and 9 bases at J, with 12 bases between the two ends. The CDR3 sequence is 15 residues long. CDR3 in DNA: TGCGCCAGCAGCCAAGATAGGGGGGGGGTTTCACCCCTCCACTTT. Its translation is CASSQDRGGVSPLHF.

The CDR3 protein is CATDTFGGYTF. The CDR3 DNA reads as TGTGCCACGGACACCTTCGGAGGCTACACCTTC. The chain uses TRBV19 and TRBJ1-2; D perhaps matches TRBD1 (5 bases). The length of the CDR3 is 11 residues. Germline V gene lookup returns CDR1 LNHDA and CDR2 SQIVND (reference sequence). The V end was cut by 10 bases, the J end by 8 bases, with 14 bases between.

This chain joins TRBV7-2 and TRBJ2-5, with TRBD1 as a possible D gene (6 bases). CDR1 is SGHTA, CDR2 FQGNSA, per germline. This CDR3 region has 15 residues. The ends were cut back, 5 bases at V and 2 bases at J, with 15 bases in the middle. The CDR3 is CASSRSGTKQETQYF. The CDR3 DNA is TGTGCCAGCAGCCGCTCTGGGACAAAACAAGAGACCCAGTACTTC.

V is TRBV15 and J is TRBJ2-4; D perhaps matches TRBD1 (6 bases). This CDR3 comprises 14 residues. CDR1 and CDR2 from the germline V gene are LNHNV and YYDKDF (reference sequence). V was trimmed by 0 bases and J by 4 bases, leaving 7 bases between them. The CDR3 region is CATSRETGKNIQYF. CDR3 in DNA: TGTGCCACCAGCAGAGAAACAGGGAAAAACATTCAGTACTTC.

The V gene is TRBV4-1, the J gene TRBJ1-1; D is possibly TRBD1 (5 bases). CDR1 and CDR2 (germline): MGHRA, YSYEKL. V dropped 0 bases and J dropped 3 bases, with 14 bases sitting between them. There are 16 residues in the CDR3. DNA for the CDR3: TGCGCCAGCAGCCAAGAGGGGCTTTTGGGTGACACTGAAGCTTTCTTT. It yields the protein CASSQEGLLGDTEAFF.

This chain uses TRBV29-1 with TRBJ1-2; D possibly corresponds to TRBD1 (5 bases). The CDR3 has 10 amino acids. CDR1 and CDR2 (germline): SQVTM, ANQGSEA. The V end lost 4 bases, the J end lost 6 bases, and 6 bases lay between the germline ends. The CDR3 coding sequence is TGCAGCGTTGGAGGGGATGGCTACACCTTC. It translates to CSVGGDGYTF.

V is TRBV4-1 and J is TRBJ2-7; a possible D gene is TRBD2 (6 bases). The CDR3 length is 17 residues. Germline V gene sequence: CDR1 MGHRA, CDR2 YSYEKL. Trimming left V 4 bases short and J 3 bases short, with 22 bases between. The CDR3 DNA sequence: TGCGCCAGCAGCCCGAACCGGGAGTCGCCTGACCACTACGAGCAGTACTTC. The encoded protein is CASSPNRESPDHYEQYF.